The sequence of this T cell receptor (beta chain) was determined in a study of blood T cell repertoires in COVID-19 (dated by TCRdb to 2020 to 2022). For context, the study as a whole: The collaborator samples originated in the United States, Italy and Spain and spanned the acute and convalescent phases of COVID-19. The prospective study material was composed of cDNA or gDNA derived from T cells, B-cell-depleted T cells, or PBMCs. Subjects who had been exposed to COVID-19, were actively infected with it, or had recovered from it provided the deeply sampled blood TCRbeta repertoires that made up the dataset. A freely available public database, intended as a resource for researchers studying the immune response to SARS-CoV-2, is where the repertoires were released. Samples were obtained from the ongoing ImmuneRACE study (first 160 participants) and from roughly 1,300 subjects provided by 6 global collaborators. The sample metadata nearly always contained a de-identified subject ID, COVID-19 status, age in years and sex. Where HLA class I and class II types were available, the types were taken from metadata supplied by the sample provider, not from assay-based typing.

The collaborating institutions used their own protocols to collect whole blood in K2EDTA tubes. For TCRbeta analysis, collaborators shipped samples as frozen whole blood, isolated PBMCs, or DNA extracted from either of those sample types. Comments on this clone: Its antigen specificity is not known. No qualities accompany the bases; no much larger clone lies one base away.

TCRbeta CDR3 regions were amplified from genomic DNA by means of the immunoSEQ Assay, a bias-controlled multiplex PCR. The study's processing was this. The number of nucleated cells in each sample was estimated from the amplification of reference gene primers within the assay. To quantify the absolute abundance of each unique TCRbeta CDR3 rearrangement, sequence reads were collapsed and filtered. For each sample, productive Simpson clonality was calculated by taking the square root of Simpson's diversity index across productive rearrangements. TCRdb carries this immuneACCESS record with in-frame sequences only. Its versions omit some clonotypes, under half of them owing to an unresolved V gene in the studies checked, with the rest unexplained. V and J calls and clone size follow that table, whereas D and trimming were derived from the DNA. Recorded for this sample are roughly 250,000 clones; approximately 82% of them occurred a single time. Approximately 9% of the sample lies in the top ten.

What the authors observed across the whole study: The amount of clinical and demographic metadata varied by source and participant and was provided uncurated.

The sequence derives from a middle-aged man with active or convalescent COVID-19. The sample taken for sequencing was peripheral blood.

The DNA reads TGTGCCAGCAGTGAGGCTTACAGCACAGATACGCAGTATTTT. Translated, this is CASSEAYSTDTQYF. The chain joins TRBV6-4 to TRBJ2-3; the D gene identity is not certain. Spanning cysteine to phenylalanine, the CDR3 consists of 14 amino acids. CDR3 DNA is the only sequence kept; it has 42 bases, read in frame from the first base. Reading the germline V gene gives CDR1 MRHNA and CDR2 SNTAGT. Trimming removed 3 bases from V and 0 bases from J, leaving 7 bases between the germline ends.